This TCR beta chain was recorded in a study of STAT5B mutations in CD4+ large granular lymphocyte leukemia. Trimming pared 3 bases from V and 3 bases from J, leaving 3 bases between. CDR1 is SGHTA, CDR2 FQGNSA, per germline. CDR3 length: 11 residues. The assay was immunoSEQ multiplex PCR, and TCRdb's table has in-frame clones only and misses some. The sample shows 37,000 or so clones, about 85% of them seen only once. This clone was recorded only once. This receptor was obtained from a human donor in good health. Material for sequencing was CD4+ T cells from blood buffy coats. This chain connects TRBV7-2 to TRBJ2-7; D is unresolved. As DNA, the CDR3 is TGTGCCAGCAGCTTGGTCTACGAGCAGTACTTC. It encodes CASSLVYEQYF. Full variable domain (missing parts from reference TRBV7-2 and TRBJ2-7): GAGVSQSPSNKVTEKGKDVELRCDPISGHTALYWYRQSLGQGLEFLIYFQGNSAPDKSGLPSDRFSAERTGGSVSTLTIQRTQQEDSAVYLCASSLVYEQYFGPGTRLTVT.